The 8 T cell receptor beta chains given below trace back to one sample, sequenced in a study of T cell responses to AZD1222 COVID-19 vaccine. Using immunoSEQ multiplex PCR, the repertoire was profiled, and TCRdb retains in-frame clones only, with some absent. The table records about 150,000 clones, roughly nine tenths of them present only once. Sequencing used peripheral blood, obtained on day 0 of AZD1222 vaccination. The receptors stem from an adult in good health.

The chain joins TRBV4-2 to TRBJ1-2; D not certain. Between the trimmed V and J ends, which lost 0 bases and 3 bases, there was a span of 8 bases. CDR3 length: 14 residues. Per the germline V gene, CDR1 is LGHNA and CDR2 is YNFKEQ. CDR3 sequence reads: CASSQDRPDYGYTF. CDR3 sequence (DNA): TGTGCCAGCAGCCAAGATAGGCCGGACTATGGCTACACCTTC.

This chain uses TRBV7-2 with TRBJ2-1, with D hard to call. This CDR3 comprises 14 residues. Germline V lookup: CDR1 SGHTA, CDR2 FQGNSA. Between the trimmed V and J ends, which lost 1 base and 1 base, there was a span of 5 bases. CDR3 nucleotides: TGTGCCAGCAGCTTAGTCCCATCCTACAATGAGCAGTTCTTC. As protein: CASSLVPSYNEQFF.

The rearrangement joins TRBV6-6 to TRBJ2-5; D is unclear. Trimming took off 4 bases at V and 7 bases at J, with 7 bases between the two ends. Germline V gene sequence: CDR1 MNHNY, CDR2 SVGAGI (reference sequence). The CDR3 covers 11 residues. This CDR3 is CASSSSGTQYF. CDR3 sequence (DNA): TGTGCCAGCAGTTCCTCGGGGACCCAGTACTTC.

This clone was seen a single time. The genes are TRBV7-3 and TRBJ2-1; TRBD2 matches 10 bases. This CDR3 spans 15 amino acids. V was pared by 2 bases and J by 10 bases, with 8 bases of the junction left unmatched. Germline V gene sequence: CDR1 SGHTA, CDR2 FQGTGA. CDR3 sequence (DNA): TGTGCCAGCAGCTTATCTAGCGGGAGATCGTGGGAGCAGTTCTTC. Translated: CASSLSSGRSWEQFF.

This clone came up a few times. The chain recombines TRBV21-1 with TRBJ1-1. TRBV21-1 is a known pseudogene. The CDR3 is made up of 15 amino acids. The CDR3 DNA is TGTGCCAGCAGCAAAGAGAGTCCCTGGGGGACTGAAGCTTTCTTT. Its protein is CASSKESPWGTEAFF.

The chain employs TRBV24-1 and TRBJ1-5; D remains unclear. The CDR3 has 14 amino acids. The germline V gene has CDR1 KGHDR and CDR2 SFDVKD. V lost 4 bases to trimming and J lost 2 bases, with 8 bases between them. The CDR3: CATSDSDGNQPQHF. CDR3 bases: TGTGCCACCAGTGACTCGGACGGCAATCAGCCCCAGCATTTT.

The V and J genes are TRBV18 and TRBJ1-3; D is undetermined. Germline V CDR1 and CDR2: KGHSH, LQKENI. This CDR3 spans 15 amino acids. Deletions cut 8 bases from V and 0 bases from J, with 14 bases between. In DNA form, the CDR3 reads TGTGCCAGCCGTCCCGGGGTAAACTCTGGAAACACCATATATTTT. It encodes CASRPGVNSGNTIYF.

The CDR3 bases are TGTGCCAGCAGCGACCCGGACAGAGCAACTAATGAAAAACTGTTTTTT. This encodes CASSDPDRATNEKLFF. This sequence joins TRBV3-1 (or the pseudogene TRBV3-2) and TRBJ1-4; TRBD1 might be the D (6 bases). The germline V gene encodes CDR1 LGHDT and CDR2 YNNKEL (reference sequence). The CDR3 spans 16 residues. The V and J ends lost 5 bases and 0 bases respectively, with 13 bases between them.